This T cell receptor beta chain was identified in a study of monozygotic twins with cystic fibrosis. The study, taken as a whole, reports: Low clonality (median roughly 0.0095) suggested a mostly naive repertoire.

The assay was immunoSEQ multiplex PCR, and TCRdb's table has in-frame clones only and misses some. In the table there are roughly 4,800 clones, 95% to 98% of which are singletons. This clone has just a few counts. Its cognate antigen is unknown. This CDR3 has 16 residues. V was pared by 2 bases and J by 8 bases, with 21 bases between. Germline V lookup: CDR1 LNHDA, CDR2 SQIVND (reference sequence). The sample comprised blood. This receptor was obtained from a boy aged 2 to 10 with cystic fibrosis. The chain links TRBV19 to TRBJ1-2, with D possibly being TRBD1 (6 bases). CDR3 sequence (DNA): TGTGCCAGTAGTATATTCGTGTATGGGGGGGCGGACGGCTACACCTTC. The encoded protein is CASSIFVYGGADGYTF.